These 17 T cell receptor beta chains share one sample of origin, sequenced in a study of T cell repertoires in cytomegalovirus infection. TCRdb re-analysed the reads in MiXCR, keeping a single row per CDR3 protein. The profile shows 200,000 to 300,000 distinct CDR3 sequences, 9.1% of them singletons. The sample taken for sequencing was PBMCs. The receptors were sampled from a human donor in good health (CMV status not recorded). Some clones in this sample may be carry-over from other donors' samples.

At least ten counts were recorded for this clonotype. V usage is TRBV6-6 and J usage is TRBJ2-1; TRBD2 matches at 14 bases. The germline V gene encodes CDR1 MNHNY and CDR2 SVGAGI (reference sequence). This CDR3 is built from 16 residues. V lost 7 bases to trimming and J lost 6 bases; unmatched junction nucleotides: 8. For the CDR3, the DNA is TGTGCCAGCAATGGGAAGGGACTAGCGGGAGTCAATGAGCAGTTCTTC. Protein product: CASNGKGLAGVNEQFF.

This clonotype was counted between two and nine times. The chain has TRBV5-5 and TRBJ1-5; 7 nucleotides agree with TRBD1. The CDR3 sequence is 14 residues long. J gave up 11 bases and V 3 bases, and 11 bases lay outside the gene matches. The germline V gene encodes CDR1 SGHKS and CDR2 YYEKEE (reference sequence). The CDR3: CASSSGDRQASQHF. The CDR3 coding sequence is TGTGCCAGCAGCTCGGGGGACAGACAAGCGTCCCAGCATTTT.

This clonotype was counted only a few times. The chain has TRBV7-2 and TRBJ2-1, with D possibly TRBD2 on 7 matching bases. This CDR3 is built from 14 residues. V was clipped by 6 bases and J by 8 bases, with 17 bases between them. Germline assignment: CDR1 SGHTA and CDR2 FQGNSA. The CDR3 loop is CASSVVWGGHEQFF. Written as DNA, the CDR3 is TGTGCCAGCAGTGTAGTATGGGGGGGGCATGAGCAGTTCTTC.

This clonotype was picked up many times. The rearrangement joins TRBV12-3 or TRBV12-4 to TRBJ2-7, with D maybe TRBD2 (6 bases). V was trimmed by 2 bases and J by 5 bases, leaving 10 bases between them. The CDR3 runs to 13 residues. The CDR3 region is CASSLFGGNEQYF. The CDR3 DNA reads as TGTGCCAGCAGTTTATTCGGCGGGAACGAGCAGTACTTC.

This clonotype was seen ten or more times. This chain uses TRBV7-9 with TRBJ1-2; 9 bases match TRBD1. The CDR3 runs to 19 residues. V lost 1 base and J lost 3; bases outside the gene matches: 15. Germline lookup yields CDR1 SEHNR and CDR2 FQNEAQ (reference sequence). The CDR3 nucleotides read TGTGCCAGCAGCTTAGAGGGGCGACGGATACAGGGGGCACACTATGGCTACACCTTC. It codes for CASSLEGRRIQGAHYGYTF.

This clonotype was counted ten times or more. The CDR3 sequence is CASSVVSEQFF. For the CDR3, the DNA is TGTGCCAGCAGTGTAGTCAGTGAGCAGTTCTTC. This chain uses TRBV28 with TRBJ2-1; D is unresolved. V dropped 5 bases and J dropped 9 bases, with 8 bases sitting between them. This CDR3 is 11 amino acids long. CDR1 is MDHEN and CDR2 is SYDVKM in the germline V gene.

This clonotype was detected a few times. V gene TRBV7-8 combines with J gene TRBJ1-1, with a weak D call TRBD1 (5 bases). CDR3 size: 15 residues. Germline loops: CDR1 SGHVS, CDR2 FQNEAQ. V lost 2 bases and J 1 base, leaving 11 bases between the germline ends. CDR3 DNA sequence: TGTGCCAGCAGCTTACGGGGGGGGGGGAACACTGAAGCTTTCTTT. It is translated as CASSLRGGGNTEAFF.

This chain links TRBV28 with TRBJ1-3; 9 positions agree with TRBD1. Germline V gene data show CDR1 as MDHEN and CDR2 as SYDVKM. V was clipped by 3 bases and J by 2 bases; unmatched bases: 8. The CDR3 loop spans 17 amino acids. In DNA form, the CDR3 reads TGTGCCAGCAGTTTGGGGCAGACAGGGGGAACTGGAAACACCATATATTTT. Encoded protein: CASSLGQTGGTGNTIYF.

This sequence joins TRBV5-1 and TRBJ1-5, with TRBD1 as a possible D gene (6 bases). V was shortened by 1 base and J by 3 bases, with 11 bases between the two germline ends. This CDR3 region has 15 residues. The germline CDR1 and CDR2 sequences are SGHRS and YFSETQ. In DNA form, the CDR3 reads TGCGCCAGCAGCTTGACTACAGGGCCCAATCAGCCCCAGCATTTT. It translates to CASSLTTGPNQPQHF.

This clonotype was counted many times. The rearrangement links TRBV7-2 to TRBJ2-1; D could derive from TRBD1 or TRBD2 (5 bases each). The germline CDR1 and CDR2 sequences are SGHTA and FQGNSA. The CDR3 contains 17 residues. The V end lost 2 bases, the J end lost 8 bases, and 22 bases lay between the germline ends. In DNA form, the CDR3 reads TGTGCCAGCAGCTTAAGAGCCGGGACCGTCATTACCGATGAGCAGTTCTTC. Protein sequence: CASSLRAGTVITDEQFF.

This clonotype has ten or more counts. The V call is TRBV7-8, the J call TRBJ1-2; TRBD1 matches 10 bases. With 4 bases clipped from V and 1 base from J, the junction kept 6 bases outside the gene matches. Germline V CDR1 and CDR2: SGHVS, FQNEAQ. This CDR3 has 16 residues. The CDR3 nucleotides are TGTGCCAGCAGCTCGTCCGGGACAGGGGATAACTATGGCTACACCTTC. It yields the protein CASSSSGTGDNYGYTF.

Comment on this clonotype: The junction and the germline gene differ at one end; a read error may be behind it. This rearrangement joins TRBV4-1 to TRBJ2-6; D is undetermined. The CDR3 spans 17 residues. CDR1 MGHRA and CDR2 YSYEKL come from the germline V gene. The CDR3 coding sequence is TGTGCCAGCAGCCAAGTTAATCGAGGTGTGGGGGCCAACGTCCTGACTTTC. Amino acid sequence: CASSQVNRGVGANVLTF.

This clonotype was picked up a small number of times. The CDR3 DNA is TGTGCCAGCAGTTACTCAGGGTTAACTGGGGAGCTGTTTTTT. Translation gives CASSYSGLTGELFF. The chain joins TRBV6-2 or TRBV6-3 to TRBJ2-2, with D unresolved. The length of the CDR3 is 14 residues. Germline CDR1 reads MNHEY; CDR2 reads SVGEGT. Trimming removed 0 bases at V and 8 bases at J, with 10 bases between.

The DNA of the CDR3 is TGTGCCAGCAGCTTTGCCGTCCAGGTTGGAAACACCATATATTTT. Translated: CASSFAVQVGNTIYF. This chain links TRBV7-4 with TRBJ1-3; D is ambiguous. V gave up 3 bases and J gave up 3 bases, with 12 bases separating them. The CDR3 is 15 amino acids. Germline V lookup: CDR1 SGHVT, CDR2 SQSDAQ.

The chain is built from TRBV29-1 and TRBJ2-5; TRBD1 is a possible D gene (5 bases). In germline, CDR1 is SQVTM, CDR2 ANQGSEA. The CDR3 spans 12 residues. The V end lost 5 bases, the J end lost 3 bases, and 10 bases lay between the germline ends. CDR3 nucleotides: TGCAGCGTTTTGGGCAGGGAAGAGACCCAGTACTTC. Amino acid sequence: CSVLGREETQYF.

This clonotype was seen at least ten times. This rearrangement joins TRBV12-3 or TRBV12-4 to TRBJ1-4; TRBD1 aligns across 11 bases. The length of the CDR3 is 15 residues. The J segment lost 7 bases and the V segment lost 7 bases, leaving 8 bases of the junction unmatched. The CDR3 DNA sequence: TGTGCCAGCACCCTTGGGGGACAGGGGGGTGAAAAACTGTTTTTT. As protein: CASTLGGQGGEKLFF.

This clonotype was recorded many times. The rearrangement joins TRBV7-4 to TRBJ2-6; 8 positions match TRBD1. The germline V gene encodes CDR1 SGHVT and CDR2 SQSDAQ. This CDR3 region has 18 residues. The V gene end was trimmed by 5 bases and the J gene end by 0 bases; junction bases not matched to a gene: 9. Written as DNA, the CDR3 is TGTGCCAGCAGCGTAGGGACAGGTTTGAGCTCTGGGGCCAACGTCCTGACTTTC. Translated, it gives CASSVGTGLSSGANVLTF. The variable domain in full, with the rest retrieved from reference TRBV7-4 and TRBJ2-6, is GAGVSQSPRYKVAKRGRDVALRCDSISGHVTLYWYRQTLGQGSEVLTYSQSDAQRDKSGRPSGRFSAERPERSVSTLKIQRTEQGDSAVYLCASSVGTGLSSGANVLTFGAGSRLTVL.